Each of the 29 T cell receptor beta chains below was sequenced from the same sample in a study of shared clonotypes between healthy human individuals. Measured with immunoSEQ multiplex PCR; TCRdb has only the in-frame clones, and not every one. The sample holds fewer than 1.8 million clones, about 98.5% seen once. Sequenced input: naive CD4+ T cells sorted from blood. Subset here: CD45RA+ positively selected. The source is a man aged 30 to 45 in good health.

The J gene is TRBJ2-5, the V gene TRBV5-1; D is perhaps TRBD1 or TRBD2 (5 bases each). Germline assignment: CDR1 SGHRS and CDR2 YFSETQ. Trimming took 3 bases from V and 4 from J, leaving 10 bases between them. This CDR3 has 13 amino acids. The CDR3 sequence: CASSYGGSETQYF. As DNA, the CDR3 is TGCGCCAGCAGCTATGGGGGTTCAGAGACCCAGTACTTC.

The gene calls are TRBV7-2 and TRBJ2-7, with TRBD1 as a possible D gene (7 bases). Germline V CDR1 and CDR2: SGHTA, FQGNSA. Trimming removed 4 bases from V and 3 bases from J, with 16 bases in between. The CDR3 extends over 15 amino acids. CDR3 in amino acids: CASSSRRDSLYEQYF. CDR3 DNA sequence: TGTGCCAGCAGCTCGAGGCGGGACAGCCTCTACGAGCAGTACTTC.

The chain joins TRBV10-3 to TRBJ2-7, with D unresolved. The germline V gene encodes CDR1 ENHRY and CDR2 SYGVKD. This CDR3 has 14 amino acids. Trimming took 1 base from V and 0 from J, leaving 7 bases between them. The CDR3 nucleotides read TGTGCCATCAGTGAGTACGCGGTCTCCTACGAGCAGTACTTC. It encodes CAISEYAVSYEQYF.

The chain couples TRBV25-1 to TRBJ2-2; D might be TRBD1 (5 bases). The CDR3 runs 16 residues. V was shortened by 1 base and J by 0 bases, with 9 bases between the two germline ends. From germline, CDR1 is MGHDK and CDR2 SYGVNS. For the CDR3, the DNA is TGTGCCAGCAGTGAATTAGGGGTAGCGAACACCGGGGAGCTGTTTTTT. The encoded protein is CASSELGVANTGELFF.

About this clone: The identical CDR3 is also encoded by other nucleotide sequences in the sample. The CDR3 DNA follows: TGTGCCAGCAGCTTAGGGGCAGGGGTAAACGAAAAACTGTTTTTT. Its translation: CASSLGAGVNEKLFF. V and J are TRBV7-8 and TRBJ1-4; D possibly corresponds to TRBD1 (6 bases). The CDR3 has 15 residues. V dropped 1 base and J dropped 8 bases, with 14 bases sitting between them. Germline CDR1 reads SGHVS; CDR2 reads FQNEAQ.

The V call is TRBV28, the J call TRBJ2-7; 7 nucleotides line up with TRBD1. Germline values: CDR1 MDHEN, CDR2 SYDVKM. Trimming removed 5 bases from V and 2 bases from J; junction bases left unmatched: 15. The CDR3 is 17 amino acids. The DNA for the CDR3 is TGTGCCAGCAGTCTAGGAGACCACCGGGACAGCCCCTACGAGCAGTACTTC. This encodes CASSLGDHRDSPYEQYF.

The CDR3 protein is CASSGSPNYGYTF. The CDR3 DNA is TGCGCCAGCAGTGGCAGTCCTAACTATGGCTACACCTTC. The chain couples TRBV10-1 to TRBJ1-2; D remains unclear. This CDR3 is built from 13 residues. CDR1 and CDR2 from the germline V gene are WNHNN and SYGVQD (reference sequence). V lost 4 bases and J lost 0, with 6 bases in between.

This clone was counted a single time. The gene calls are TRBV10-3 and TRBJ1-1; no clear D gene. Trimming removed 9 bases at V and 3 bases at J, with 11 bases between. Germline assignment: CDR1 ENHRY and CDR2 SYGVKD. The CDR3 has 12 amino acids. DNA for the CDR3: TGTGCCATTAGGACGCGGTACACTGAAGCTTTCTTT. Its translation: CAIRTRYTEAFF.

This clone was detected once. The chain carries TRBV4-3 and TRBJ2-2, with D possibly matching TRBD1 (5 bases). CDR3 length equals 13 residues. Germline V gene data show CDR1 as LGHNA and CDR2 as YSLEER. Trimming removed 0 bases from V and 7 bases from J, with 6 bases in between. The CDR3 sequence: CASSQDQGGELFF. CDR3 in DNA: TGCGCCAGCAGCCAAGATCAGGGCGGGGAGCTGTTTTTT.

The rearrangement joins TRBV7-9 to TRBJ2-7; no clear D. This CDR3 region has 12 residues. V gave up 6 bases and J gave up 6 bases, with 12 bases separating them. The germline V gene has CDR1 SEHNR and CDR2 FQNEAQ (reference sequence). The CDR3 loop is CASSTMIPEQYF. The CDR3 nucleotides read TGTGCCAGCAGTACAATGATTCCCGAGCAGTACTTC.

The chain links TRBV10-1 to TRBJ2-3; 7 bases line up with TRBD1. The J segment lost 1 base and the V segment lost 5 bases, leaving 9 bases of the junction unmatched. CDR3 length: 16 amino acids. Germline CDR1 is WNHNN and CDR2 is SYGVQD (reference sequence). The CDR3, as DNA: TGCGCCAGCAGTAACACAGGGGAGAGGGGCACAGATACGCAGTATTTT. This sequence encodes CASSNTGERGTDTQYF.

CDR3 amino acids: CASSFLAGETYEQYF. In DNA form, the CDR3 reads TGCGCCAGCAGCTTTCTAGCGGGTGAAACCTACGAGCAGTACTTC. The chain has TRBV5-1 and TRBJ2-7; 8 bases match TRBD2. The CDR3 extends over 15 amino acids. V shed 2 bases and J 2 bases; nucleotides not matched to a gene: 6. CDR1 and CDR2 from the germline V gene are SGHRS and YFSETQ.

The V and J genes are TRBV7-3 and TRBJ1-2; 7 bases line up with TRBD1. CDR1 SGHTA and CDR2 FQGTGA come from the germline V gene. With 2 bases clipped from V and 1 base from J, the junction kept 4 bases outside the gene matches. The CDR3 totals 15 residues. CDR3 protein: CASSLEQGSNYGYTF. In DNA, the CDR3 is TGTGCCAGCAGCTTAGAACAGGGGAGTAACTATGGCTACACCTTC. Drawing the rest from reference TRBV7-3 and TRBJ1-2, the complete variable domain is GAGVSQTPSNKVTEKGKYVELRCDPISGHTALYWYRQSLGQGPEFLIYFQGTGAADDSGLPNDRFFAVRPEGSVSTLKIQRTERGDSAVYLCASSLEQGSNYGYTFGSGTRLTVV.

The chain has TRBV7-9 and TRBJ2-7; tentative D call: TRBD1 (5 bases). The V and J ends lost 4 bases and 4 bases respectively, with 8 bases between them. The CDR3 extends over 12 amino acids. Per the germline V gene, CDR1 is SEHNR and CDR2 is FQNEAQ (reference sequence). DNA of the CDR3: TGTGCCAGCAGCTGGGGCACGTACGAGCAGTACTTC. Protein: CASSWGTYEQYF. Combining the CDR3 with reference TRBV7-9 and TRBJ2-7 gives the whole variable domain DTGVSQNPRHKITKRGQNVTFRCDPISEHNRLYWYRQTLGQGPEFLTYFQNEAQLEKSRLLSDRFSAERPKGSFSTLEIQRTEQGDSAMYLCASSWGTYEQYFGPGTRLTVT.

This chain joins TRBV2 and TRBJ1-2; TRBD1 agrees at 8 bases. This CDR3 spans 12 amino acids. The V gene end was trimmed by 4 bases and the J gene end by 8 bases; junction bases not matched to a gene: 3. Germline CDR1 is SNHLY and CDR2 is FYNNEI. The CDR3 DNA is TGTGCCAGCAGTGGCAGGGGGCACGGCTACACCTTC. Amino acids: CASSGRGHGYTF.

The V and J genes are TRBV29-1 and TRBJ1-1, with a possible D match to TRBD1 (5 bases). In germline, CDR1 is SQVTM, CDR2 ANQGSEA. The CDR3 runs 13 residues. V lost 4 bases and J 2 bases, leaving 11 bases between the germline ends. CDR3 protein: CSVGWQGNTEAFF. CDR3 nucleotides: TGCAGCGTTGGTTGGCAGGGTAACACTGAAGCTTTCTTT.

J is TRBJ2-5 and V is TRBV5-5; a weak D match, TRBD1 (5 bases). CDR1 SGHKS and CDR2 YYEKEE come from the germline V gene (reference sequence). CDR3 length equals 15 residues. The V end lost 0 bases, the J end lost 5 bases, and 14 bases lay between the germline ends. CDR3 bases: TGTGCCAGCAGCTTGGGGGCAGGGAAGATTGAGACCCAGTACTTC. It encodes CASSLGAGKIETQYF.

The chain links TRBV14 to TRBJ2-5; D unresolved. Trimming removed 0 bases at V and 5 bases at J, with 16 bases between. Germline V gene sequence: CDR1 SGHDN, CDR2 FVKESK. The CDR3 runs 16 residues. CDR3 sequence reads: CASSQEIGSLSETQYF. CDR3 nucleotide sequence: TGTGCCAGCAGCCAAGAAATAGGGTCGCTTTCGGAGACCCAGTACTTC.

The gene calls are TRBV19 and TRBJ1-1; 8 bases are shared with TRBD1. J lost 9 bases, V lost 5 bases, and 8 bases had no gene match. The CDR3 contains 13 residues. Germline CDR1 LNHDA, CDR2 SQIVND (reference sequence). The CDR3 coding sequence is TGTGCCAGTAGTGCCAGGGGGACAGGCAAAGCTTTCTTT. This sequence encodes CASSARGTGKAFF. The whole variable domain, filled in from reference TRBV19 and TRBJ1-1, reads DGGITQSPKYLFRKEGQNVTLSCEQNLNHDAMYWYRQDPGQGLRLIYYSQIVNDFQKGDIAEGYSVSREKKESFPLTVTSAQKNPTAFYLCASSARGTGKAFFGQGTRLTVV.

The chain recombines TRBV12-5 with TRBJ2-5; no definite D call. V was clipped by 3 bases and J by 4 bases, with 9 bases between them. This CDR3 comprises 13 residues. Per the germline V gene, CDR1 is LGHNT and CDR2 is FRNRAP. As DNA, the CDR3 is TGTGCTAGTGGTTTCAAGGTGGGAGAGACCCAGTACTTC. Its translation: CASGFKVGETQYF. Full variable domain (remainder filled in from reference TRBV12-5 and TRBJ2-5): DARVTQTPRHKVTEMGQEVTMRCQPILGHNTVFWYRQTMMQGLELLAYFRNRAPLDDSGMPKDRFSAEMPDATLATLKIQPSEPRDSAVYFCASGFKVGETQYFGPGTRLLVL.

The sample holds one count of this clone. The gene calls are TRBV6-5 and TRBJ2-5; a possible D gene is TRBD1 (5 bases). Trimming pared 4 bases from V and 5 bases from J, leaving 11 bases between. The length of the CDR3 is 13 residues. Germline CDR1 reads MNHEY; CDR2 reads SVGAGI. The CDR3 reads CASSFQGGETQYF. In DNA form, the CDR3 reads TGTGCCAGCAGTTTTCAGGGCGGCGAGACCCAGTACTTC.

As for this clone: Other nucleotide sequences in the sample specify the same CDR3. This chain connects TRBV6-1 to TRBJ1-5, with D unresolved. With 0 bases removed from V and 4 bases from J, the gap between germline ends came to 10 bases. This CDR3 is 15 amino acids long. Germline CDR1 reads MNHNS; CDR2 reads SASEGT. The CDR3 here is CASSEAGGRNQPQHF. CDR3 DNA sequence: TGTGCCAGCAGTGAAGCGGGTGGGAGAAATCAGCCCCAGCATTTT.

V gene TRBV9 combines with J gene TRBJ2-1, with unresolved D. Germline-derived CDR1 and CDR2 are SGDLS and YYNGEE. There are 13 residues in the CDR3. The V and J ends lost 2 bases and 7 bases respectively, with 10 bases between them. Here the CDR3 reads CASSVQRGNEQFF. The CDR3 bases are TGTGCCAGCAGCGTGCAGCGTGGGAATGAGCAGTTCTTC.

This CDR3 is CASSPANEQFF. The CDR3 nucleotides are TGTGCCAGCAGCCCGGCCAATGAGCAGTTCTTC. This sequence joins TRBV5-5 and TRBJ2-1; D not resolved. Trimming stripped 4 bases from V and 6 bases from J, with 5 bases between. The CDR3 has 11 amino acids. Germline V lookup: CDR1 SGHKS, CDR2 YYEKEE (reference sequence).

The CDR3 bases are TGTGCCAGCAGCTTTGATGTGATGCGGGAATCGGGGAATGAGCAGTTCTTC. Translating it yields CASSFDVMRESGNEQFF. V and J are TRBV7-6 and TRBJ2-1; TRBD2 might be the D (6 bases). CDR1 is SGHVS, CDR2 FNYEAQ, per germline. This CDR3 is 17 amino acids long. With 3 bases removed from V and 7 bases from J, the gap between germline ends came to 22 bases.

The chain employs TRBV19 and TRBJ2-7; D is possibly TRBD1 (5 bases). The germline gives CDR1 LNHDA, CDR2 SQIVND (reference sequence). CDR3 length: 14 amino acids. Deletions cut 9 bases from V and 3 bases from J, with 18 bases between. CDR3 sequence reads: CASSTEAGNYEQYF. The CDR3 nucleotides are TGTGCCAGCAGCACCGAAGCAGGGAACTACGAGCAGTACTTC.

This rearrangement joins TRBV6-5 to TRBJ2-2; D not resolved. The CDR3 totals 12 residues. Germline V gene sequence: CDR1 MNHEY, CDR2 SVGAGI. V was pared by 6 bases and J by 6 bases, with 8 bases between. CDR3 loop: CASRRIAGELFF. CDR3 coding DNA: TGTGCCAGCAGGCGGATAGCCGGGGAGCTGTTTTTT.

The chain is built from TRBV5-1 and TRBJ2-2, with 13 bases matching TRBD2. Germline V gene data show CDR1 as SGHRS and CDR2 as YFSETQ. After removal of 3 bases from V and 2 bases from J, the junction contained 1 base not matched to a gene. There are 16 residues in the CDR3. The CDR3 bases are TGCGCCAGCAGCTGGACTAGCGGGAGTAACACCGGGGAGCTGTTTTTT. Its protein is CASSWTSGSNTGELFF.

Note on this clone: At one end the junction does not follow the germline gene, possibly because of a read error. V is TRBV28 and J is TRBJ2-7, with 12 bases aligning to TRBD2. This CDR3 is built from 15 residues. CDR1 and CDR2 from the germline V gene are MDHEN and SYDVKM. The CDR3 region is CTSSLLTSGSVEQYF. The CDR3 region has the DNA TGTACCAGCAGTTTATTGACTAGCGGGAGTGTCGAGCAGTACTTC.